The rows below give T cell receptor beta chains drawn from one sample of a study of spatial heterogeneity in lung cancer. TCRdb fed the 5' RACE reads into MiXCR, producing one record per CDR3 protein. The table records just under 7,500 distinct CDR3 sequences, over 5.5% of them present only once. Source: lung tumor tissue, taken at surgery. These receptors all stem from a male donor with early-stage non-small cell lung cancer. Both conserved end residues are part of each CDR3. Each record gives: D gene, clone size, J gene, V gene, CDR3 protein, CDR3 DNA. D genes are given only for firm matches. Expanded clones are given a class, and other clones once, few, many or no size at all.

NA medium-sized TRBJ2-5 TRBV5-1 CASSLFMGGRSLETQYF TGCGCCAGCAGCTTGTTTATGGGCGGAAGGAGCTTGGAGACCCAGTACTTC
NA NA TRBJ1-2 TRBV5-4 CASSSPVSYGYTF TGTGCCAGCAGCTCCCCAGTGAGCTATGGCTACACCTTC
NA many TRBJ2-4 TRBV20-1 CSARDPRRDGNIQYF TGCAGTGCTAGAGATCCACGGCGAGACGGAAACATTCAGTACTTC
TRBD2 medium-sized TRBJ2-3 TRBV7-2 CASSSKRLAPTDTQYF TGTGCCAGCAGCTCAAAAAGACTAGCGCCGACAGATACGCAGTATTTT
NA many TRBJ1-1 TRBV29-1 CSVSTGNTEAFF TGCAGCGTTTCGACAGGGAACACTGAAGCTTTCTTT
NA medium-sized TRBJ2-2 TRBV14 CASSQNRVTGELFF TGTGCCAGCAGCCAAAACAGGGTCACCGGGGAGCTGTTTTTT
NA large TRBJ2-1 TRBV28 CASSFSGVMDEQFF TGTGCCAGCAGTTTTAGTGGCGTTATGGATGAGCAGTTCTTC
NA medium-sized TRBJ2-1 TRBV4-1 CASSQEAQGSYNEQFF TGCGCCAGCAGCCAAGAGGCCCAGGGCTCCTACAATGAGCAGTTCTTC
NA many TRBJ1-2 TRBV21-1 CASSKAGYGYTF TGTGCCAGCAGCAAAGCGGGGTATGGCTACACCTTC
NA medium-sized TRBJ2-7 TRBV28 CASSPIPGDYEQYF TGTGCCAGCAGTCCCATCCCGGGGGACTACGAGCAGTACTTC
NA many TRBJ2-3 TRBV2 CASGVEMTDTQYF TGTGCCAGCGGGGTCGAAATGACAGATACGCAGTATTTT
NA NA TRBJ2-2 TRBV7-2 CASTPGQPNTGELFF TGTGCCAGCACCCCGGGACAACCAAACACCGGGGAGCTGTTTTTT
NA many TRBJ1-2 TRBV12-3/TRBV12-4 CASSSGERYGF TGTGCCAGCAGTTCAGGGGAGAGGTATGGCTTC
TRBD2 NA TRBJ2-5 TRBV20-1 CSASKAGGRETQYF TGCAGTGCTAGTAAGGCGGGGGGACGGGAGACCCAGTACTTC
NA many TRBJ2-7 TRBV19 CASSPVGGGYEQYF TGTGCCAGTAGCCCCGTTGGAGGGGGCTACGAGCAGTACTTC
TRBD1 NA TRBJ2-7 TRBV3-1 CASSQVDRGHEQYF TGTGCCAGCAGCCAAGTGGACAGGGGCCACGAGCAGTACTTC
NA NA TRBJ2-3 TRBV7-2 CASSQSGTNLDTQYF TGTGCCAGCAGCCAATCCGGGACCAATTTAGATACGCAGTATTTT
TRBD2 NA TRBJ2-1 TRBV5-1 CASSLMPPLAGVGHEQFF TGCGCCAGCAGCTTGATGCCCCCCCTAGCGGGAGTTGGGCATGAGCAGTTCTTC
NA many TRBJ1-4 TRBV6-5 CASSYRGKGEKLFF TGTGCCAGCAGTTACCGAGGGAAGGGTGAAAAACTGTTTTTT